These T cell receptor beta chains were read from a single sample in a study of cytomegalovirus exposure and HLA in healthy donors. Assay: immunoSEQ multiplex PCR; the TCRdb copy retains only in-frame clones and omits some. The sample has 60,000 to 70,000 clones; approximately 80% are singletons. The sequencing sample was made of PBMCs. These receptors were taken from a woman aged 25 to 39 in good health and CMV-seronegative. Each CDR3 is given with its conserved first and last residue. A D gene is named only where the DNA matches it firmly. For some rows the clone size is stated as once, few or many, or as a class when expanded; others skip it.

TRBV27	NA	few	TRBJ1-5	CASSFAAGNQPQHF	TGTGCCAGCAGTTTCGCGGCAGGGAATCAGCCCCAGCATTTT
TRBV30	NA	NA	TRBJ1-4	CAWSPGPTEKLFF	TGTGCCTGGAGTCCTGGCCCCACAGAAAAACTGTTTTTT
TRBV19	NA	NA	TRBJ1-1	CASSELYGGDTEAFF	TGTGCCAGTAGTGAGTTGTATGGAGGGGACACTGAAGCTTTCTTT
TRBV5-1	TRBD1	NA	TRBJ2-1	CASSLRPGTGVNEQFF	TGCGCCAGCAGCTTACGACCCGGGACAGGGGTCAATGAGCAGTTCTTC
TRBV29-1	NA	NA	TRBJ2-7	CSVGQGGNSYEQYF	TGCAGCGTGGGGCAGGGGGGTAACTCCTACGAGCAGTACTTC
TRBV5-1	TRBD2	NA	TRBJ2-7	CASSLGAGGISYEQYF	TGCGCCAGCAGCTTGGGGGCGGGAGGGATTTCTTACGAGCAGTACTTC
TRBV6-1	NA	NA	TRBJ2-7	CASSEGGHTPYEQYF	TGTGCCAGCAGTGAAGGAGGGCACACCCCCTACGAGCAGTACTTC
TRBV7-2	NA	NA	TRBJ2-7	CASSLVSVSYEQYF	TGTGCCAGCAGCTTGGTTAGCGTTTCCTACGAGCAGTACTTC
TRBV7-2	TRBD1	NA	TRBJ2-1	CASSFRQGMNEQFF	TGTGCCAGCAGCTTCCGACAGGGGATGAATGAGCAGTTCTTC
TRBV6-5	NA	NA	TRBJ1-1	CASSPNRFTEAFF	TGTGCCAGCAGTCCGAACAGATTTACTGAAGCTTTCTTT
TRBV11-2	NA	NA	TRBJ1-3	CASSQAAAPGNTIYF	TGTGCCAGCAGCCAAGCGGCCGCTCCAGGAAACACCATATATTTT
TRBV6-5	NA	NA	TRBJ1-2	CASSEHGGYGYTF	TGTGCCAGCAGTGAACACGGGGGATATGGCTACACCTTC
TRBV18	NA	NA	TRBJ2-1	CASSPPWGDSYNEQFF	TGTGCCAGCTCACCTCCTTGGGGGGATTCCTACAATGAGCAGTTCTTC
TRBV4-3	NA	NA	TRBJ2-3	CASSQEYRQSDYTQYF	TGCGCCAGCAGCCAAGAGTATCGCCAGTCCGACTATACGCAGTATTTT